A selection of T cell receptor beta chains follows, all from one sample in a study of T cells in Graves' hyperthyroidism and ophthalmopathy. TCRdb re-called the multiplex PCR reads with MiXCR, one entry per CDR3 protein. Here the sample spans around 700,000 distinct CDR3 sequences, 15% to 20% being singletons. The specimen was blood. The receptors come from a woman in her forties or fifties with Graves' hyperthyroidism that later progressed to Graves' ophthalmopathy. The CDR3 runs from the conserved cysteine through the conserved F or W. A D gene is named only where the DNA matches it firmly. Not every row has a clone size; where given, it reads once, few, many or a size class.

CASSLSSGRITDTQYF	TGTGCCAGCAGCTTAAGTTCAGGACGGATCACAGATACGCAGTATTTT	-	TRBJ2-3	TRBV7-3	few
CASSQYRTGNREQYF	TGTGCCAGCAGCCAGTACCGGACAGGGAATCGCGAGCAGTACTTC	TRBD1	TRBJ2-7	TRBV3-1	many
CASSEGHSNTGELFF	TGTGCCAGCAGCGAGGGACATTCGAACACCGGGGAGCTGTTTTTT	-	TRBJ2-2	TRBV2	many
CASSFPLGATNEKLFF	TGTGCCAGCAGCTTCCCGTTAGGGGCAACTAATGAAAAACTGTTTTTT	-	TRBJ1-4	TRBV7-9	many
CASSQEEGWNSPLHF	TGTGCCAGCAGCCAAGAAGAGGGGTGGAATTCACCCCTCCACTTT	-	TRBJ1-6	TRBV3-1	many
CSARVVMGGLDEQYF	TGCAGTGCTAGAGTGGTGATGGGGGGCCTCGACGAGCAGTACTTC	-	TRBJ2-7	TRBV20-1	many
CASLEGAHLYF	TGTGCCAGCCTCGAGGGGGCACACCTCTACTTC	TRBD1	TRBJ2-5	TRBV12-3/TRBV12-4	-
CASSLEGQSWGNTIYF	TGTGCCAGCAGCTTGGAAGGACAGAGCTGGGGAAACACCATATATTTT	-	TRBJ1-3	TRBV11-2	many
CAIRRARTGYTF	TGTGCCATCAGAAGGGCACGGACGGGCTACACCTTC	-	TRBJ1-2	TRBV10-3	-
CATSRDSGTGVNYGYTF	TGTGCCACCAGCAGAGACTCCGGGACTGGGGTAAACTATGGCTACACCTTC	-	TRBJ1-2	TRBV15	few
CVSSLSSGANTGELFF	TGCGTCAGCAGCTTGTCAAGCGGGGCTAACACCGGGGAGCTGTTTTTT	TRBD2	TRBJ2-2	TRBV5-1	-
CASSQRQGRGTF	TGTGCCAGCAGCCAGCGACAGGGTAGAGGGACCTTC	TRBD1	TRBJ1-2	TRBV3-1	many
CASIWGGVGANVLTF	TGTGCCAGCATCTGGGGGGGAGTTGGGGCCAACGTCCTGACTTTC	TRBD2	TRBJ2-6	TRBV7-9	-
CASSLGQGEQPQHF	TGTGCCAGCAGTCTCGGACAGGGAGAACAGCCCCAGCATTTT	TRBD1	TRBJ1-5	TRBV7-9	few
CAWSVRSTGALNQPQHF	TGTGCCTGGAGTGTACGATCAACAGGGGCCCTGAATCAGCCCCAGCATTTT	TRBD1	TRBJ1-5	TRBV30	few
CASSWDRAGSYNSPLHF	TGTGCCAGCAGCTGGGACAGGGCGGGCTCCTATAATTCACCCCTCCACTTT	TRBD1	TRBJ1-6	TRBV7-9	-
CASSFGTGGNEKLFF	TGTGCCAGCAGCTTCGGGACAGGGGGAAATGAAAAACTGTTTTTT	TRBD1	TRBJ1-4	TRBV5-6	few
CASTGAWVSGANVLTF	TGTGCCAGCACCGGGGCCTGGGTATCTGGGGCCAACGTCCTGACTTTC	-	TRBJ2-6	TRBV6-1	-
CASSPLNGQGNTEAFF	TGTGCCAGCAGCCCCTTAAACGGGCAGGGGAACACTGAAGCTTTCTTT	-	TRBJ1-1	TRBV14	few
CASRPPGGNTGELFF	TGTGCCAGCAGACCCCCGGGGGGGAACACCGGGGAGCTGTTTTTT	TRBD2	TRBJ2-2	TRBV6-1	many
CASTTPGPPRETQYF	TGTGCCAGCACCACCCCCGGCCCACCCAGAGAGACCCAGTACTTC	-	TRBJ2-5	TRBV12-3/TRBV12-4	many
CASSSTPDFSYNEQFF	TGTGCCAGCAGCTCAACACCAGACTTCTCCTACAATGAGCAGTTCTTC	-	TRBJ2-1	TRBV7-2	few
CASSYPGYYGYTF	TGTGCCAGCAGTTACCCCGGTTACTATGGCTACACCTTC	-	TRBJ1-2	TRBV6-5	few
CSASGTDSRNEQFF	TGCAGTGCATCCGGGACGGACTCTCGGAATGAGCAGTTCTTC	-	TRBJ2-1	TRBV20-1	few
CSVEREIHEQFF	TGCAGCGTTGAAAGGGAAATCCATGAGCAGTTCTTC	-	TRBJ2-1	TRBV29-1	-
CASSPPGTGFEKLFF	TGTGCCAGCTCACCGCCCGGGACAGGGTTTGAAAAACTGTTTTTT	TRBD1	TRBJ1-4	TRBV18	-
CASSLPPGVTYNEQFF	TGCGCCAGCAGCTTGCCCCCAGGGGTAACCTACAATGAGCAGTTCTTC	-	TRBJ2-1	TRBV5-1	many
CASSGSGGNTGELFF	TGTGCCAGCAGCGGCAGCGGGGGGAACACCGGGGAGCTGTTTTTT	TRBD2	TRBJ2-2	TRBV11-3	few
CASSTPGGADTQHF	TGCGCCAGCAGCACTCCGGGGGGGGCAGATACGCAGCATTTT	-	TRBJ1-5	TRBV4-1	once
CASSLDGTSTLSGANDEQFF	TGTGCCAGCAGCTTGGATGGGACATCAACTCTCTCTGGGGCCAACGATGAGCAGTTCTTC	-	TRBJ2-1	TRBV11-1	-